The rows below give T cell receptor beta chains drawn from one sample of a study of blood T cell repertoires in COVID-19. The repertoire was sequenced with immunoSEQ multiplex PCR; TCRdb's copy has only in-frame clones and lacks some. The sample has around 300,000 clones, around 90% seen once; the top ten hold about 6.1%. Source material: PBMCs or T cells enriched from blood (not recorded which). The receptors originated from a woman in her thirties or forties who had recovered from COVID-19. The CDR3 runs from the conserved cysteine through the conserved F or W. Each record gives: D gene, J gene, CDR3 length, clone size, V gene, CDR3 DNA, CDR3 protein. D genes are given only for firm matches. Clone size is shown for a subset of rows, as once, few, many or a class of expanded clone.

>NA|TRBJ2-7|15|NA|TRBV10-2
TGCGCCAGCACGCACCAGCGCCCTTTGGTCTACGAGCAGTACTTC
CASTHQRPLVYEQYF
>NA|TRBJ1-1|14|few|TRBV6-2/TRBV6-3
TGTGCCAGCAGTTACAGGGGACAAGTCATGTCAGCTTTCTTT
CASSYRGQVMSAFF
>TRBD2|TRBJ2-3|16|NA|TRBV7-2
TGTGCCAGCAGCTTTCTGGAGCGGGAGGGTACAGATACGCAGTATTTT
CASSFLEREGTDTQYF
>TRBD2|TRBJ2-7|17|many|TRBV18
TGTGCCAGCTCACCGCCGGGACTAGCGGGAGGAGCCTACGAGCAGTACTTC
CASSPPGLAGGAYEQYF
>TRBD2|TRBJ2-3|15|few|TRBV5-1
TGCGCCAGCGGATTAGCGGGAGTGGTGGGAGATACGCAGTATTTT
CASGLAGVVGDTQYF
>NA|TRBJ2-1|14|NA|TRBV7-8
TGTGCCAGCAGCTTAGCGCTCAGGGACAATGAGCAGTTCTTC
CASSLALRDNEQFF
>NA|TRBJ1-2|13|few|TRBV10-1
TGCGCCAGCAGGTACAGGGTTAATTATGGCTACACCTTC
CASRYRVNYGYTF
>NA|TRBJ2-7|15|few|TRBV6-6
TGTGCCAGCAGAGCCGGGACTCAAAGCTCCTACGAGCAGTACTTC
CASRAGTQSSYEQYF
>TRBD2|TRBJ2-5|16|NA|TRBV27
TGTGCCAGCAGTTTATCGCGGGCTAGCGGGAGAGAGACCCAGTACTTC
CASSLSRASGRETQYF
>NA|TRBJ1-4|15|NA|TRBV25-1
TGTGCCAGCAGTGAACCCAGGGGCGGGAATGAAAAACTGTTTTTT
CASSEPRGGNEKLFF
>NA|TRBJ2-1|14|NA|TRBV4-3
TGCGCCAGCAGCCAAGATGGGTCCGGGGATGAGCAGTTCTTC
CASSQDGSGDEQFF
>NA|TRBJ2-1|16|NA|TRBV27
TGTGCCAGCAGTCCCCTTACGGGTAGCTCCTACAATGAGCAGTTCTTC
CASSPLTGSSYNEQFF
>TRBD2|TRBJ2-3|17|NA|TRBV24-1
TGTGCCACCAGTGACCCGAAAGAATACCGGGACTATGGTACGCAGTATTTT
CATSDPKEYRDYGTQYF
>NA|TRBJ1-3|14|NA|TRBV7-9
TGTGCCAGCAGTCGACAGGTCTCTGGAAACACCATATATTTT
CASSRQVSGNTIYF
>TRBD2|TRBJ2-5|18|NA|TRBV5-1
TGCGCCAGCAGCCGGATACCACTCGGGGCCGGGGAGGGGGAGACCCAGTACTTC
CASSRIPLGAGEGETQYF
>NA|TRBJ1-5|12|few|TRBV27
TGTGCCGGGAGAGGTGGCAATCAGCCCCAGCATTTT
CAGRGGNQPQHF
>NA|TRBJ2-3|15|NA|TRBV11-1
TGTGCCAGCAGCAAACGACAGGCTAGCACAGATACGCAGTATTTT
CASSKRQASTDTQYF
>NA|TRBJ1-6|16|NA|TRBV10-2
TGCGCCAGCAGTGAGCAAACTATGGCGGTTTGGTCACCCCTCCACTTT
CASSEQTMAVWSPLHF
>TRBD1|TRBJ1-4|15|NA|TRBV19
TGTGCCAGTAGTACCTACCGGGACAGGGGTGAAAAACTGTTTTTT
CASSTYRDRGEKLFF
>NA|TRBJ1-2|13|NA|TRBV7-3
TGTGCCAGCAGCTTTGGGGGGTACTATGGCTACACCTTC
CASSFGGYYGYTF
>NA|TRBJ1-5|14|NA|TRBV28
TGTGCCAGCAGTTTCCCAACATTATGGCAGCCCCAGCATTTT
CASSFPTLWQPQHF
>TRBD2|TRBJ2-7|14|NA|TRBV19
TGTGCCAGCGAAAGGACTAGCGGAGCCTACGAGCAGTACTTC
CASERTSGAYEQYF
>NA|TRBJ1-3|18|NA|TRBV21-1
TGTGCCAGCAGCAAAGAGCACCAGGACAGTCACTCTGGAAACACCATATATTTT
CASSKEHQDSHSGNTIYF
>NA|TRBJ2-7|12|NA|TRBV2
TGTGCCAGCGGGAGCAGTACCTACGAGCAGTACTTC
CASGSSTYEQYF
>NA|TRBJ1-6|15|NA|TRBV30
TGTGCCTGGAGTGTACGCAGTCGCTCCAATTCACCCCTCCACTTT
CAWSVRSRSNSPLHF
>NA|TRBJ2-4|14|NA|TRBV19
TGTGCCAGTAACCCGGGGGTAGCCAAAAACATTCAGTACTTC
CASNPGVAKNIQYF
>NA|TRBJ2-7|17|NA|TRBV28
TGTGCCAGCAGTTTCAGCCGCGTTAGGAGCGGCTCCTACGAGCAGTACTTC
CASSFSRVRSGSYEQYF
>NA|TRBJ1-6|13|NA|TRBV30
TGTGCCTGGAGAGCGATGGGGGCTTCACCCCTCCACTTT
CAWRAMGASPLHF
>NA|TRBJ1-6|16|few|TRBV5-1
TGCGCCAGCAGCTTGGAGGGCCGGGACTGGAATTCACCCCTCCACTTT
CASSLEGRDWNSPLHF
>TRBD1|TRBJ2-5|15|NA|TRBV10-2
TGCGCCAGCAGTGAGGGGACAGGTGAATCGGAGACCCAGTACTTC
CASSEGTGESETQYF
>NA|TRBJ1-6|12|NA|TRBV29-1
TGCAGCGTGGGGGACATAGATTCACCCCTCCACTTT
CSVGDIDSPLHF
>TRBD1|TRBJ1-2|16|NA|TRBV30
TGTGCCTGGAGCCGTCCCACAGGGGGCGCCGACTATGGCTACACCTTC
CAWSRPTGGADYGYTF
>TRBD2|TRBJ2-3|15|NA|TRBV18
TGTGCCAGCTCGCGGACTAGCGCTGGCACAGATACGCAGTATTTT
CASSRTSAGTDTQYF
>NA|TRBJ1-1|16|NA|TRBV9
TGTGCCAGCAGCCCTTGGGGAAGGGGGGGTCACACTGAAGCTTTCTTT
CASSPWGRGGHTEAFF
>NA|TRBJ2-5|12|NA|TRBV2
TGTGCCAGCAACAGGGACCAAGAGACCCAGTACTTC
CASNRDQETQYF
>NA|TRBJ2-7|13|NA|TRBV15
TGTGCCACCAGCAGAGACAGGGGCTACGAGCAGTACTTC
CATSRDRGYEQYF
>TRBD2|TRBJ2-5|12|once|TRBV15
TGTGCCACCAGCAGAGCCGGGGGGTCCCAGTACTTC
CATSRAGGSQYF
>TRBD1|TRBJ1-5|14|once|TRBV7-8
TGTGCCAGCAGCTTAGTGGACAGGGGATATGCCCAGCATTTT
CASSLVDRGYAQHF
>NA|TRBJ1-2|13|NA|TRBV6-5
TGTGCCAGCAGTTGGACGGGACAATACGGCTACACCTTC
CASSWTGQYGYTF
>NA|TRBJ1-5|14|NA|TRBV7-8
TGTGCCAGCAGCTCAGGGATTAAGGTCAGCCCCCAGCATTTT
CASSSGIKVSPQHF
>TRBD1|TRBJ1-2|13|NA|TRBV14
TGTGCCAGCAGCCAGGACAGGGCCTATGGCTACACCTTC
CASSQDRAYGYTF
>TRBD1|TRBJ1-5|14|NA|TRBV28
TGTGCCAGCCGCCAGACAGGGTTGAATCAGCCCCAGCATTTT
CASRQTGLNQPQHF
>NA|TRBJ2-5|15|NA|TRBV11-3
TGTGCCAGCAGCGTAACCCTCGGTAGCATCGAGACCCAGTACTTC
CASSVTLGSIETQYF
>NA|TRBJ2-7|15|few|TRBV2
TGTGCCAGCATTACGGGGGGCGGGGCTTCCTACGAGCAGTACTTC
CASITGGGASYEQYF
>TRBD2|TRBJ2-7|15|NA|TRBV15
TGTGCCACCAGCCCCCGTGGGGACTACTCCTACGAGCAGTACTTC
CATSPRGDYSYEQYF
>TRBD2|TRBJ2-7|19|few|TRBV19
TGTGCCAGTAGTCCCGTCGGGGGGACTAGCGCTATAAGCTCCTACGAGCAGTACTTC
CASSPVGGTSAISSYEQYF
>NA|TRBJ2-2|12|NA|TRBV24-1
TGTGCCACCAGGGACGGGGCCGGGGAGCTGTTTTTT
CATRDGAGELFF
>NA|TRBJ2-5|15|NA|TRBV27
TGTGCCAGCAGTTTGGGGGGACTCAGGCAAGAGACCCAGTACTTC
CASSLGGLRQETQYF
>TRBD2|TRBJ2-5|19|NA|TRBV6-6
TGTGCCAGCAGCCGACCGGGACTAGCGGGACCCCAGGGTATGGAGACCCAGTACTTC
CASSRPGLAGPQGMETQYF
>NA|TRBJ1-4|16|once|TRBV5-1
TGCGCCAGCAGCGAAAGGGGGATGGGTCAGAATGAAAAACTGTTTTTT
CASSERGMGQNEKLFF